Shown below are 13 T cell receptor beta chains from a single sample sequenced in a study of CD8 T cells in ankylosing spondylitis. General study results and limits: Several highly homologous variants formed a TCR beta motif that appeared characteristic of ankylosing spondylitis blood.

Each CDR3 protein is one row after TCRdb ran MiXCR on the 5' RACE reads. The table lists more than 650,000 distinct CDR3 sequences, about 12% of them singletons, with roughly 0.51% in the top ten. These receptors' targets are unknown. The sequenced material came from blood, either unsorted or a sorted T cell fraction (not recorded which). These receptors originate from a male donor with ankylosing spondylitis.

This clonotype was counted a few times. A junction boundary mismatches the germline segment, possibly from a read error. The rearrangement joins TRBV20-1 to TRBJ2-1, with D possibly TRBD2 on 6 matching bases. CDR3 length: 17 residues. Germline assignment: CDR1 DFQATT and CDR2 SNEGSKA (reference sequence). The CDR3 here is CCARIQVGGKIYNEQFF. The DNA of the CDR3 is TGCTGTGCTAGAATTCAGGTTGGCGGGAAAATCTACAATGAGCAGTTCTTC.

The DNA of the CDR3 is TGCGCCAGCAGCTTAACGACAGAGAACACCGGGGAGCTGTTTTTT. This encodes CASSLTTENTGELFF. The V and J genes are TRBV5-1 and TRBJ2-2, with D possibly TRBD1 on 5 matching bases. The CDR3 has 15 residues. V was shortened by 2 bases and J by 1 base, with 9 bases between the two germline ends. Germline V gene data show CDR1 as SGHRS and CDR2 as YFSETQ.

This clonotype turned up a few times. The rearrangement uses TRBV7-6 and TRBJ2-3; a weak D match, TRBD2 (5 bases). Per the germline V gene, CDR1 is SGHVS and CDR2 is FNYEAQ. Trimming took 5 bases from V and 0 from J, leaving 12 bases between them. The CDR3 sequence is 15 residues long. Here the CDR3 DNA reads TGTGCCAGCAGCCCGAATGGCGGGAGCACAGATACGCAGTATTTT. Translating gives CASSPNGGSTDTQYF.

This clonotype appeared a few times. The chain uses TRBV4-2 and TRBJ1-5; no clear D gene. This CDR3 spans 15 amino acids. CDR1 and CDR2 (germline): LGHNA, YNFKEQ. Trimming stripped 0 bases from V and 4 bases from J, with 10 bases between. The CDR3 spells CASSQDYQANQPQHF. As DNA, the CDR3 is TGTGCCAGCAGCCAAGATTACCAGGCTAATCAGCCCCAGCATTTT.

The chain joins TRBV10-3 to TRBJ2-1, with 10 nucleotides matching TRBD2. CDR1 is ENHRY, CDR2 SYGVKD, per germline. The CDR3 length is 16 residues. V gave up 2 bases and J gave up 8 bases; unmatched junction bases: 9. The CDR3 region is CAISESPAGGLDEQFF. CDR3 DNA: TGTGCCATCAGTGAGAGCCCAGCGGGGGGGCTAGATGAGCAGTTCTTC.

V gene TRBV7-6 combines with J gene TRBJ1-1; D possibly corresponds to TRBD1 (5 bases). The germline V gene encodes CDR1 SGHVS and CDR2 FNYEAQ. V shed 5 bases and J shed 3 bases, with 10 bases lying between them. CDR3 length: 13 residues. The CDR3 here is CASSTRGDTEAFF. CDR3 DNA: TGTGCCAGCAGCACACGGGGGGACACTGAAGCTTTCTTT.

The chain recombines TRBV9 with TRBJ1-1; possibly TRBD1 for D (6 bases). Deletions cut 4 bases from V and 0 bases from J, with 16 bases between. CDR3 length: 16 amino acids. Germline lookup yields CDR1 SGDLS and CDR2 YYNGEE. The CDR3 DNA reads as TGTGCCAGCAGCCCCCCCAGGGGCGCGATGAACACTGAAGCTTTCTTT. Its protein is CASSPPRGAMNTEAFF.

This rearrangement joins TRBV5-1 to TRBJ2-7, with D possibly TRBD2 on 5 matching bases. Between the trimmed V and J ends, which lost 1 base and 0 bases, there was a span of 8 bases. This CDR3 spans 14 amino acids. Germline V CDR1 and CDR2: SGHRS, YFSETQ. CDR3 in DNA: TGCGCCAGCAGCTTGACCACTAGCTCCTACGAGCAGTACTTC. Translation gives CASSLTTSSYEQYF.

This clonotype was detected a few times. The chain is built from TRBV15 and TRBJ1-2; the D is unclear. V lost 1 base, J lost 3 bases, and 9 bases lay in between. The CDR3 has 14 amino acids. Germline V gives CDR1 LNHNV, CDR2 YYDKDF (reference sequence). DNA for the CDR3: TGTGCCACCAGCAGAGGGATGGTGGACTATGGCTACACCTTC. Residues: CATSRGMVDYGYTF. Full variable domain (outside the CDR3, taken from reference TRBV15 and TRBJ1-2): DAMVIQNPRYQVTQFGKPVTLSCSQTLNHNVMYWYQQKSSQAPKLLFHYYDKDFNNEADTPDNFQSRRPNTSFCFLDIRSPGLGDTAMYLCATSRGMVDYGYTFGSGTRLTVV.

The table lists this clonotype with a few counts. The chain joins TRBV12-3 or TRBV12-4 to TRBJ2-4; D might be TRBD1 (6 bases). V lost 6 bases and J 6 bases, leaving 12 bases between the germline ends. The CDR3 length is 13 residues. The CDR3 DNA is TGTGCCAGCAGCCCAAGGACAGTAAACATTCAGTACTTC. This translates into CASSPRTVNIQYF.

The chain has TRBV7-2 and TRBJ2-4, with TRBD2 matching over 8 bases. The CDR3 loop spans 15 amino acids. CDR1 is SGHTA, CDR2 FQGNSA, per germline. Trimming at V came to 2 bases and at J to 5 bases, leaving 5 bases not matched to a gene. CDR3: CASSLRTSGENIQYF. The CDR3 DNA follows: TGTGCCAGCAGCTTAAGAACTAGCGGTGAAAACATTCAGTACTTC. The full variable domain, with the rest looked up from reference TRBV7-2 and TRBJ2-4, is GAGVSQSPSNKVTEKGKDVELRCDPISGHTALYWYRQSLGQGLEFLIYFQGNSAPDKSGLPSDRFSAERTGGSVSTLTIQRTQQEDSAVYLCASSLRTSGENIQYFGAGTRLSVL.

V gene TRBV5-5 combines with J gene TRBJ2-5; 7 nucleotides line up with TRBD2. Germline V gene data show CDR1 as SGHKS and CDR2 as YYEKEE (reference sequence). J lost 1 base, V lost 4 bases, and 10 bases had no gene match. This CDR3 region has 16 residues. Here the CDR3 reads CASSPRTSRAQETQYF. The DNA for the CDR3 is TGTGCCAGCAGCCCTAGGACTAGTAGGGCCCAAGAGACCCAGTACTTC.

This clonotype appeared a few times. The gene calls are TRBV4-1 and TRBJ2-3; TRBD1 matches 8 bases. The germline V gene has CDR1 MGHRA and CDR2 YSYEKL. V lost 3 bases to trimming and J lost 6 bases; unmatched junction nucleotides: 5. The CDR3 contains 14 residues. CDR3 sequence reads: CASSHSDRGDTQYF. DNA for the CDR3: TGCGCCAGCAGCCACAGCGACAGGGGTGATACGCAGTATTTT.